This T cell receptor (beta chain) was identified during a study of blood T cells in healthy people across ages. The total RNA that was extracted per sample amounted to at least 5 micrograms. A remark on this clonotype: No antigen is known for it.

A sample-barcoded 5' primer and a J-beta primer mix were used in a second PCR of about 7 to 12 cycles. Using its own MiXCR run on the 5' RACE reads, TCRdb lists one record per CDR3 protein. Of some 900,000 distinct CDR3 sequences listed, about 30% are singletons. Germline values: CDR1 SGHAT, CDR2 FQNNGV. V was trimmed by 1 base and J by 0 bases, leaving 6 bases between them. This CDR3 is 14 amino acids long. Study-level points and caveats: The study regarded diversity estimates from one million T cells as underestimates.

This TCR was recovered from a woman aged 80 or over in good health. This chain joins TRBV11-2 and TRBJ1-1, with D unresolved. The source material was blood. CDR3: CASSLVSLNTEAFF. CDR3 bases: TGTGCCAGCAGCTTAGTATCTCTGAACACTGAAGCTTTCTTT.